This TCR beta chain was captured by sequencing in a study of CD8+ T cells in alopecia areata. Study-wide results and limits: Mouse data revealed clearer TCR sharing than patient data did, a gap possibly tied to HLA.

This CDR3 contains 15 residues. Germline V lookup: CDR1 SGDLS, CDR2 YYNGEE. Trimming shortened V by 4 bases and J by 2 bases, and 15 bases separated the two germline ends. This clone was seen more than once but under ten times. Its antigen is undetermined. Extracted RNA was reverse transcribed into cDNA, the sequencing template. The table came from immunoSEQ multiplex PCR; TCRdb's copy has only in-frame clones and leaves some out. This sample carries some 130,000 clones, roughly 61% of them seen once, and the ten largest clones take less than 5.5%. The gene calls are TRBV9 and TRBJ2-5; D might be TRBD2 (7 bases). The source material was CD4+ T cells sorted from blood, sampled at week 0. The receptor's source is a human donor with alopecia areata. Written as DNA, the CDR3 is TGTGCCAGCAGCCCCCGCGGGGGCCATCAAGAGACCCAGTACTTC. Amino acids: CASSPRGGHQETQYF.